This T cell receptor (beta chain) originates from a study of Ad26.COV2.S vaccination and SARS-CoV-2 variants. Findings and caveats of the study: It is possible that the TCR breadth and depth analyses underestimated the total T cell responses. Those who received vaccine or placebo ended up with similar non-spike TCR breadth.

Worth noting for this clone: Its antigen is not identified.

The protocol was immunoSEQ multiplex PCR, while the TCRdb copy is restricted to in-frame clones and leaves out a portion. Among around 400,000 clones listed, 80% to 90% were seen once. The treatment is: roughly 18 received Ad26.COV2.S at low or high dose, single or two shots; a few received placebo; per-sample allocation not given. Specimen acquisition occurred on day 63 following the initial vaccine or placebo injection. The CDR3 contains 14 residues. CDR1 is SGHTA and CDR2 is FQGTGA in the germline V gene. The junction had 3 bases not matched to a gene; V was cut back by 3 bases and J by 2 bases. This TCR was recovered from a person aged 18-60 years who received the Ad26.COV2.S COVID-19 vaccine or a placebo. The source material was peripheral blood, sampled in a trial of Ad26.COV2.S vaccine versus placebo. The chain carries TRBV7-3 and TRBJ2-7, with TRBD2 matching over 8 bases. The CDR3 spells CASSFRGGPYEQYF. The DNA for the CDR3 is TGTGCCAGCAGCTTTCGGGGGGGCCCCTACGAGCAGTACTTC.